What follows describes a single T cell receptor (beta chain). Its antigen is unknown. This specimen comes from a study of T-cell memory formation after mild COVID-19. Points from the study as a whole: Day 15 to 85 contracting clones showed balanced CD4/CD8; day 15 to 37 expanders favored CD4+.

The CDR3 sequence is 16 residues long. Trimming removed 5 bases from V and 4 bases from J; junction bases left unmatched: 11. Germline CDR1 reads MNHNS; CDR2 reads SASEGT. Each CDR3 protein gets one entry after TCRdb re-called the 5' RACE reads with MiXCR. The sample has over 5,500 distinct CDR3 sequences; about 61% are singletons. The sample comprised PBMCs or a T cell subset sorted from them (not recorded which). The clonotype originates from an adult who had mild COVID-19 (a few samples of this study predate the infection). Cell type and time point are not known. This rearrangement joins TRBV6-1 to TRBJ2-3; 8 bases align to TRBD2. CDR3 amino acids: CASSPKSGLEPDTQYF. In DNA, the CDR3 is TGTGCCAGCAGTCCAAAGTCGGGACTAGAGCCAGATACGCAGTATTTT.